What follows are 21 T cell receptor beta chains derived from one specimen sequenced in a study of blood T cell repertoires in COVID-19 (dated by TCRdb to the early 2020s). The library was prepared using the immunoSEQ multiplex PCR assay. TCRdb stores this immuneACCESS table with in-frame sequences only. Part of the clones is absent; in the studies checked, under half of the shortfall reflects unresolved V genes, and no reason is known for the rest. Present in this sample are about 370,000 clones, about 87% of which were seen just once. 8% to 13% of the sample goes to the ten largest clones. The specimen sequenced was peripheral blood. The source is a woman aged 25 to 39 with COVID-19, enrolled during active disease.

The chain's CDR3 is CASSPPRGTGELFF. In DNA, the CDR3 is TGTGCCAGCTCACCACCCAGAGGAACCGGGGAGCTGTTTTTT. V usage is TRBV18 and J usage is TRBJ2-2; D is unclear. Trimming left V 0 bases short and J 5 bases short, with 7 bases between. Germline V gives CDR1 KGHSH, CDR2 LQKENI. CDR3 length: 14 residues.

The rearrangement links TRBV9 to TRBJ2-5; possibly TRBD2 for D (5 bases). Between the trimmed V and J ends, which lost 4 bases and 10 bases, there was a span of 20 bases. Germline V gene sequence: CDR1 SGDLS, CDR2 YYNGEE. CDR3 length equals 14 residues. The CDR3 spells CASSPRPSTEVQYF. The CDR3 DNA is TGTGCCAGCAGCCCCCGCCCCTCTACGGAGGTCCAGTACTTC.

The V gene is TRBV7-9, the J gene TRBJ2-6; 7 bases are shared with TRBD2. The V segment lost 8 bases and the J segment 1 base; nucleotides outside the gene matches: 5. CDR3 length equals 15 residues. Germline V gene sequence: CDR1 SEHNR, CDR2 FQNEAQ (reference sequence). The CDR3 sequence: CASRLLASGANVLTF. CDR3 in DNA: TGTGCCAGCCGTCTACTAGCGTCTGGGGCCAACGTCCTGACTTTC. Full variable domain (remainder filled in from reference TRBV7-9 and TRBJ2-6): DTGVSQNPRHKITKRGQNVTFRCDPISEHNRLYWYRQTLGQGPEFLTYFQNEAQLEKSRLLSDRFSAERPKGSFSTLEIQRTEQGDSAMYLCASRLLASGANVLTFGAGSRLTVL.

The J gene is TRBJ1-1, the V gene TRBV18; TRBD1 aligns across 8 bases. Germline trimming cut 1 base from V and 4 bases from J; bases unmatched to any gene: 2. The CDR3 contains 14 residues. CDR1 and CDR2 (germline): KGHSH, LQKENI. CDR3 sequence: CASSPQGQGTEAFF. CDR3 nucleotide sequence: TGTGCCAGCTCACCACAAGGACAGGGCACTGAAGCTTTCTTT.

A single count supports this clone. The V and J genes are TRBV12-3 or TRBV12-4 and TRBJ2-5; 7 bases fit TRBD2. The V segment lost 5 bases and the J segment 2 bases; nucleotides outside the gene matches: 2. There are 13 residues in the CDR3. The CDR3 loop is CASSRLAQETQYF. In DNA form, the CDR3 reads TGTGCCAGCAGTAGACTAGCTCAAGAGACCCAGTACTTC.

The chain employs TRBV30 and TRBJ1-1; D is ambiguous. V was pared by 2 bases and J by 11 bases, with 18 bases between. From germline, CDR1 is GTSNPN and CDR2 SVGIG (reference sequence). The CDR3 sequence is 13 residues long. CDR3 DNA sequence: TGTGCCTGGAGTAATCGGTTGTTGAGAGGGGCTTTCTTT. It codes for CAWSNRLLRGAFF. Full variable domain (outside the CDR3, taken from reference TRBV30 and TRBJ1-1): SQTIHQWPATLVQPVGSPLSLECTVEGTSNPNLYWYRQAAGRGLQLLFYSVGIGQISSEVPQNLSASRPQDRQFILSSKKLLLSDSGFYLCAWSNRLLRGAFFGQGTRLTVV.

The chain is built from TRBV20-1 and TRBJ2-7; D is unclear. The length of the CDR3 is 11 residues. CDR1 and CDR2 (germline): DFQATT, SNEGSKA (reference sequence). The ends were cut back, 3 bases at V and 0 bases at J, with 3 bases in the middle. This chain's CDR3 is CSARASYEQYF. The CDR3 nucleotides read TGCAGTGCTAGGGCCTCCTACGAGCAGTACTTC.

This clone was observed once. The chain has TRBV11-2 and TRBJ2-5; no definite D call. The CDR3 sequence is 16 residues long. Trimming pared 0 bases from V and 1 base from J, leaving 12 bases between. Per germline, CDR1 SGHAT and CDR2 FQNNGV. CDR3: CASSLDLNSVQETQYF. The DNA of the CDR3 is TGTGCCAGCAGCTTAGACTTAAACAGTGTCCAAGAGACCCAGTACTTC.

The gene calls are TRBV19 and TRBJ2-2, with TRBD2 identical over 11 bases. The CDR3 contains 16 residues. Losses at the gene ends were 2 bases for V and 6 bases for J; bases not matched to a gene: 5. Germline values: CDR1 LNHDA, CDR2 SQIVND (reference sequence). DNA for the CDR3: TGTGCCAGTAGTATACTAGCGGGAGGAGCAGCCGGGGAGCTGTTTTTT. Protein product: CASSILAGGAAGELFF.

The genes are TRBV28 and TRBJ1-1; 8 bases are a match to TRBD1. Germline V CDR1 and CDR2: MDHEN, SYDVKM. The CDR3 totals 16 residues. V lost 5 bases to trimming and J lost 3 bases; unmatched junction nucleotides: 11. As DNA, the CDR3 is TGTGCCAGCAGTCCCCCAGGGGGCTTATTGTACACTGAAGCTTTCTTT. It translates to CASSPPGGLLYTEAFF.

This sequence joins TRBV5-1 and TRBJ1-3; perhaps TRBD1 as D (6 bases). This CDR3 has 14 amino acids. Trimming cost V 0 bases and J 4 bases, with 8 bases left between them. The germline V gene encodes CDR1 SGHRS and CDR2 YFSETQ. CDR3 in DNA: TGCGCCAGCAGCTTGGTAGGGGGAGGAAACACCATATATTTT. Translated, it gives CASSLVGGGNTIYF.

The DNA of the CDR3 is TGTGCCAGCAGCCAAGGTTTTCCAGGGGCCTACGAGCAGTACTTC. Translated, it gives CASSQGFPGAYEQYF. The rearrangement uses TRBV4-2 and TRBJ2-7; tentative D call: TRBD1 (6 bases). Trimming pared 1 base from V and 2 bases from J, leaving 12 bases between. CDR3 size: 15 residues. CDR1 is LGHNA and CDR2 is YNFKEQ in the germline V gene.

The chain uses TRBV5-6 and TRBJ2-1; 9 bases are a match to TRBD2. V lost 3 bases and J lost 3; bases outside the gene matches: 7. The CDR3 consists of 16 residues. CDR1 and CDR2 from the germline V gene are SGHDT and YYEEEE. As DNA, the CDR3 is TGTGCCAGCAGCTCCCTAGCGGGAAACCGCTACAATGAGCAGTTCTTC. Residues: CASSSLAGNRYNEQFF. The full variable domain, with the rest looked up from reference TRBV5-6 and TRBJ2-1, is DAGVTQSPTHLIKTRGQQVTLRCSPKSGHDTVSWYQQALGQGPQFIFQYYEEEERQRGNFPDRFSGHQFPNYSSELNVNALLLGDSALYLCASSSLAGNRYNEQFFGPGTRLTVL.

The rearrangement uses TRBV28 and TRBJ2-7, with 9 bases lining up with TRBD2. V shed 3 bases and J 7 bases; nucleotides not matched to a gene: 10. The V gene's germline CDR1 is MDHEN and CDR2 SYDVKM. This CDR3 comprises 15 residues. Here the CDR3 reads CASSFRVAGVEEQYF. CDR3 sequence (DNA): TGTGCCAGCAGTTTTAGGGTAGCGGGAGTGGAAGAGCAGTACTTC.

This chain uses TRBV7-9 with TRBJ2-3, with 8 nucleotides matching TRBD1. In germline, CDR1 is SEHNR, CDR2 FQNEAQ (reference sequence). Trimming cost V 5 bases and J 4 bases; bases outside gene matches: 11. This CDR3 is 16 amino acids long. The chain's CDR3 is CASSLYLTGQADTQYF. CDR3 nucleotides: TGTGCCAGCAGCCTTTATCTTACGGGACAGGCAGATACGCAGTATTTT.

The rearrangement uses TRBV7-9 and TRBJ1-4, with D perhaps TRBD1 (6 bases). The CDR3 spans 13 residues. Germline CDR1 is SEHNR and CDR2 is FQNEAQ (reference sequence). V was trimmed by 4 bases and J by 8 bases, leaving 11 bases between them. The DNA for the CDR3 is TGTGCCAGCAGCTGGACAGAGGGGGAAAAACTGTTTTTT. This translates into CASSWTEGEKLFF.

The V gene is TRBV2, the J gene TRBJ1-2; 7 bases are shared with TRBD1. In germline, CDR1 is SNHLY, CDR2 FYNNEI. This CDR3 has 15 amino acids. V trimming: 5 bases; J trimming: 4 bases; junction bases outside the gene matches: 10. The chain's CDR3 is CASSYRGGAGYGYTF. CDR3 bases: TGTGCCAGCAGTTATAGAGGGGGCGCTGGCTATGGCTACACCTTC.

The CDR3 region has the DNA TGTGCCAGCAGTCCGCGGGGTGGGACTAGCGGGATCGAGCAGTACTTC. This gives the protein CASSPRGGTSGIEQYF. V usage is TRBV27 and J usage is TRBJ2-7, with 13 bases identical to TRBD2. Germline loops: CDR1 MNHEY, CDR2 SMNVEV (reference sequence). CDR3 length: 16 amino acids. The V gene end was trimmed by 5 bases and the J gene end by 6 bases; junction bases not matched to a gene: 10.

For the CDR3, the DNA is TGTGCCAGTAGTATAGTCCCAGGGGGACCCCACGAGCAGTACTTC. This translates into CASSIVPGGPHEQYF. This chain joins TRBV19 and TRBJ2-7, with 7 bases that match TRBD1. The germline CDR1 and CDR2 sequences are LNHDA and SQIVND (reference sequence). The CDR3 consists of 15 residues. The junction had 8 bases not matched to a gene; V was cut back by 1 base and J by 5 bases.

The rearrangement uses TRBV6-2 or TRBV6-3 and TRBJ1-5; D remains unclear. This CDR3 contains 15 residues. Trimming pared 6 bases from V and 3 bases from J, leaving 15 bases between. Per germline, CDR1 MNHEY and CDR2 SVGEGT. CDR3 DNA sequence: TGTGCCAGCAGCCCCATGGGAGGGATCAATCAGCCCCAGCATTTT. Translating gives CASSPMGGINQPQHF.

CDR3 region: CASSDRGGFYEQYF. Written as DNA, the CDR3 is TGTGCCAGTTCCGACAGGGGAGGGTTCTACGAGCAGTACTTC. The rearrangement joins TRBV19 to TRBJ2-7; a weak D match, TRBD1 (8 bases). The germline gives CDR1 LNHDA, CDR2 SQIVND (reference sequence). The CDR3 spans 14 residues. Trimming pared 8 bases from V and 3 bases from J, leaving 17 bases between.